The 25 T cell receptor beta chains presented below share a single source sample, sequenced in a study of T-cell reconstitution after alpha-beta-depleted transplantation in children. Unique molecular identifiers tagged the TCRbeta library. From the PCR reads, TCRdb called clonotypes with MiXCR, one entry per CDR3 protein. This table has hundreds of thousands of distinct CDR3 sequences, about 12% appearing once. Here the sequenced sample was PBMCs, taken before TCRalphabeta/CD19-depleted stem cell transplant. These receptors all stem from a girl aged 2-10 years with congenital amegakaryocytic thrombocytopenia, due to receive a stem cell transplant.

This clonotype was recorded at least ten times. The J gene is TRBJ2-3, the V gene TRBV6-1, with 8 bases that match TRBD1. V shed 6 bases and J 6 bases; nucleotides not matched to a gene: 5. This CDR3 contains 13 residues. Germline CDR1 and CDR2: MNHNS and SASEGT. As DNA, the CDR3 is TGTGCCAGCAGCTCACAGGGGGAGGATACGCAGTATTTT. Translation gives CASSSQGEDTQYF.

This clonotype was observed at least ten times. The chain employs TRBV28 and TRBJ2-5, with 11 bases fitting TRBD2. Germline CDR1 and CDR2: MDHEN and SYDVKM. The CDR3 has 14 residues. Losses at the gene ends were 10 bases for V and 5 bases for J; bases not matched to a gene: 9. The CDR3: CATLTSGSWETQYF. The CDR3 coding sequence is TGTGCCACCCTCACTAGCGGGAGTTGGGAGACCCAGTACTTC.

This clonotype was detected ten times or more. The chain employs TRBV5-1 and TRBJ2-7, with D unclear. The CDR3 consists of 15 residues. Germline V gene lookup returns CDR1 SGHRS and CDR2 YFSETQ. Between the trimmed V and J ends, which lost 0 bases and 0 bases, there was a span of 10 bases. The DNA of the CDR3 is TGCGCCAGCAGCTTGGTTGGACGGACCTCCTACGAGCAGTACTTC. It codes for CASSLVGRTSYEQYF.

This clonotype was seen many times. The J gene is TRBJ2-7, the V gene TRBV7-9, with D possibly TRBD1 on 6 matching bases. The V and J ends lost 0 bases and 2 bases respectively, with 14 bases between them. This CDR3 has 16 amino acids. CDR1 SEHNR and CDR2 FQNEAQ come from the germline V gene (reference sequence). CDR3: CASSLADMDSPYEQYF. CDR3 in DNA: TGTGCCAGCAGCTTAGCGGATATGGACAGTCCCTACGAGCAGTACTTC.

Turning to this clonotype: A single base separates this from a much larger clone, so it may be a read error. The genes are TRBV12-3 or TRBV12-4 and TRBJ2-7; D remains unclear. Trimming removed 6 bases from V and 0 bases from J, with 15 bases in between. The CDR3 is 15 amino acids. CDR3 residues: CASSYTAKSSYEQYF. The CDR3 region has the DNA TGTGCCAGCAGCTACACAGCGAAAAGCTCCTACGAGCAGTACTTC.

The chain employs TRBV15 and TRBJ1-1; a weak D match, TRBD1 (5 bases). The germline CDR1 and CDR2 sequences are LNHNV and YYDKDF (reference sequence). The length of the CDR3 is 15 residues. V gave up 1 base and J gave up 1 base, with 10 bases separating them. Here the CDR3 DNA reads TGTGCCACCAGCAGAGGGGCGGGGGGGAACACTGAAGCTTTCTTT. Its translation is CATSRGAGGNTEAFF.

This chain connects TRBV20-1 to TRBJ2-1; 9 nucleotides line up with TRBD2. J lost 14 bases, V lost 5 bases, and 4 bases had no gene match. CDR3 size: 10 residues. The germline CDR1 and CDR2 sequences are DFQATT and SNEGSKA (reference sequence). The CDR3 region has the DNA TGCAGTGCTTATAGCGGGAGTGAGTTCTTC. This gives the protein CSAYSGSEFF.

This clonotype was detected only a few times. The gene calls are TRBV14 and TRBJ2-7; D unclear. V was pared by 5 bases and J by 0 bases, with 11 bases between. CDR1 is SGHDN and CDR2 is FVKESK in the germline V gene. This CDR3 contains 14 residues. CDR3: CASSSPQDSYEQYF. The CDR3 DNA sequence: TGTGCCAGCAGCTCACCCCAAGACTCCTACGAGCAGTACTTC.

This clonotype was seen only a few times. The rearrangement joins TRBV11-2 to TRBJ2-7, with D unresolved. The CDR3 totals 11 residues. Trimming took off 3 bases at V and 7 bases at J, with 7 bases between the two ends. CDR1 SGHAT and CDR2 FQNNGV come from the germline V gene. The CDR3 DNA sequence: TGTGCCAGCAGCTTTAATGGGGAGCAGTACTTC. This sequence encodes CASSFNGEQYF.

V gene TRBV28 combines with J gene TRBJ2-1; the D is unclear. Trimming removed 3 bases at V and 6 bases at J, with 9 bases between. Germline CDR1 and CDR2: MDHEN and SYDVKM. The CDR3 runs to 13 residues. Here the CDR3 DNA reads TGTGCCAGCAGTTTGGGGTTTAGCAATGAGCAGTTCTTC. Translated, it gives CASSLGFSNEQFF.

In its sample, this clonotype was seen a few times. The V gene is TRBV5-1, the J gene TRBJ2-1; 12 bases match TRBD2. Germline-derived CDR1 and CDR2 are SGHRS and YFSETQ. The CDR3 spans 14 residues. V dropped 7 bases and J dropped 7; count of bases not matched to a gene: 6. CDR3 coding DNA: TGCGCCAGCCCCGGACTAGCGGGAACGAATGAGCAGTTCTTC. Translating it yields CASPGLAGTNEQFF. Filled out from reference TRBV5-1 and TRBJ2-1, the complete variable domain reads KAGVTQTPRYLIKTRGQQVTLSCSPISGHRSVSWYQQTPGQGLQFLFEYFSETQRNKGNFPGRFSGRQFSNSRSEMNVSTLELGDSALYLCASPGLAGTNEQFFGPGTRLTVL.

This clonotype was counted at least ten times. The chain combines TRBV2 with TRBJ2-2; no clear D gene. Germline loops: CDR1 SNHLY, CDR2 FYNNEI. V was clipped by 6 bases and J by 6 bases, with 8 bases between them. The CDR3 runs 12 residues. The CDR3 loop is CASRAGAGELFF. DNA of the CDR3: TGTGCCAGCAGAGCTGGGGCCGGGGAGCTGTTTTTT.

At least ten counts were recorded for this clonotype. The chain carries TRBV7-9 and TRBJ2-1; TRBD2 agrees at 9 bases. V shed 7 bases and J 7 bases; nucleotides not matched to a gene: 5. Per the germline V gene, CDR1 is SEHNR and CDR2 is FQNEAQ (reference sequence). This CDR3 region has 13 residues. CDR3 sequence (DNA): TGTGCCAGCAATGCGGGAGGGGTGAATGAGCAGTTCTTC. This sequence encodes CASNAGGVNEQFF.

This clonotype has a handful of counts. V gene TRBV15 combines with J gene TRBJ2-4, with no clear D. The CDR3 extends over 16 amino acids. The germline V and J ends were trimmed by 0 bases and 0 bases, with 9 bases remaining between them. From germline, CDR1 is LNHNV and CDR2 YYDKDF (reference sequence). This chain's CDR3 is CATSRDSRIAKNIQYF. The CDR3 bases are TGTGCCACCAGCAGAGATTCTCGGATAGCCAAAAACATTCAGTACTTC.

This clonotype was observed a few times. The V and J genes are TRBV6-1 and TRBJ1-1, with D possibly being TRBD1 (5 bases). Trimming took off 4 bases at V and 3 bases at J, with 15 bases between the two ends. The CDR3 totals 15 residues. Germline assignment: CDR1 MNHNS and CDR2 SASEGT. Here the CDR3 DNA reads TGTGCCAGCAGTGGCGATACACTCAGGGACACTGAAGCTTTCTTT. Protein sequence: CASSGDTLRDTEAFF.

This clonotype was observed a handful of times. The gene calls are TRBV5-1 and TRBJ1-4; no clear D gene. The length of the CDR3 is 14 residues. Germline-derived CDR1 and CDR2 are SGHRS and YFSETQ. Trimming pared 0 bases from V and 4 bases from J, leaving 7 bases between. The CDR3, as DNA: TGCGCCAGCAGCTTGGACAGCTATAATGAAAAACTGTTTTTT. Amino acid sequence: CASSLDSYNEKLFF.

This chain connects TRBV7-9 to TRBJ2-5; TRBD1 aligns across 7 bases. V lost 5 bases, J lost 3 bases, and 6 bases stayed unmatched. The CDR3 spans 14 residues. Germline values: CDR1 SEHNR, CDR2 FQNEAQ (reference sequence). CDR3 region: CASSLLGQKETQYF. DNA for the CDR3: TGTGCCAGCAGCCTATTGGGACAGAAAGAGACCCAGTACTTC.

Only a few counts were recorded for this clonotype. The chain links TRBV5-1 to TRBJ1-1; TRBD1 aligns across 9 bases. Losses at the gene ends were 6 bases for V and 4 bases for J; bases not matched to a gene: 4. The CDR3 length is 13 residues. Germline lookup yields CDR1 SGHRS and CDR2 YFSETQ. CDR3 region: CASKGQGTTEAFF. In nucleotides, the CDR3 is TGCGCCAGCAAAGGACAGGGGACCACTGAAGCTTTCTTT.

This clonotype was counted a few times. The gene calls are TRBV7-6 and TRBJ1-1; D remains unclear. Deletions cut 2 bases from V and 8 bases from J, with 12 bases between. The CDR3 sequence is 13 residues long. Germline CDR1 is SGHVS and CDR2 is FNYEAQ. CDR3 sequence (DNA): TGTGCCAGCAGCTTATTACCCACAACCGAAGCTTTCTTT. Encoded protein: CASSLLPTTEAFF.

V and J are TRBV7-6 and TRBJ1-2; 9 bases fit TRBD1. Trimming took 2 bases from V and 10 from J; bases not matched to a gene: 8. CDR3 length: 14 residues. CDR1 is SGHVS and CDR2 is FNYEAQ in the germline V gene. The CDR3 DNA is TGTGCCAGCAGCTTACGGGACAGGGAGGGTAACTACACCTTC. Translating gives CASSLRDREGNYTF.

This clonotype was recorded a few times. This chain connects TRBV7-2 to TRBJ1-3; no clear D. This CDR3 is built from 16 residues. V lost 3 bases and J 2 bases, leaving 14 bases between the germline ends. The germline V gene encodes CDR1 SGHTA and CDR2 FQGNSA. The CDR3 is CASSFLNWGAGNTIYF. The CDR3 coding sequence is TGTGCCAGCAGCTTTCTAAATTGGGGAGCTGGAAACACCATATATTTT. The full variable domain, its missing parts supplied by reference TRBV7-2 and TRBJ1-3, is GAGVSQSPSNKVTEKGKDVELRCDPISGHTALYWYRQSLGQGLEFLIYFQGNSAPDKSGLPSDRFSAERTGGSVSTLTIQRTQQEDSAVYLCASSFLNWGAGNTIYFGEGSWLTVV.

The CDR3 sequence: CASSFSGSNNEQFF. The CDR3 DNA follows: TGTGCCAGCAGCTTTAGCGGGAGCAACAATGAGCAGTTCTTC. The genes are TRBV11-1 and TRBJ2-1, with TRBD2 matching 9 bases. The CDR3 extends over 14 amino acids. CDR1 and CDR2 (germline): SGHAT, FQDESV (reference sequence). The V gene end was trimmed by 3 bases and the J gene end by 5 bases; junction bases not matched to a gene: 2.

This clonotype was counted at least ten times. The chain carries TRBV12-3 or TRBV12-4 and TRBJ2-5; TRBD2 is a possible D gene (6 bases). The CDR3 covers 14 residues. The V gene lost 1 base and the J gene lost 4 bases, with 10 bases spanning the gap. DNA for the CDR3: TGTGCCAGCAGTTTAGGTACGGGAGTAGAGACCCAGTACTTC. It is translated as CASSLGTGVETQYF.

Ten or more counts support this clonotype. The J gene is TRBJ2-3, the V gene TRBV29-1; D not resolved. The CDR3 length is 13 residues. Trimming left V 3 bases short and J 2 bases short, with 9 bases between. Germline V gene sequence: CDR1 SQVTM, CDR2 ANQGSEA. DNA of the CDR3: TGCAGCGTTGAGGGGTTAGACACAGATACGCAGTATTTT. This translates into CSVEGLDTDTQYF.

The chain uses TRBV5-1 and TRBJ2-7; D perhaps matches TRBD1 (7 bases). The CDR3 is 20 residues long. Trimming stripped 5 bases from V and 4 bases from J, with 34 bases between. Germline lookup yields CDR1 SGHRS and CDR2 YFSETQ. The CDR3: CASSFNLGLYGGTEVYEQYF. The CDR3 region has the DNA TGCGCCAGCAGTTTTAACTTGGGGCTTTACGGAGGGACAGAAGTATACGAGCAGTACTTC.